This T cell receptor (beta chain) originates from a study of blood T cells in healthy people across ages. Overall study findings and caveats: Lack of knowledge of donor CMV status possibly confounded expanded clonotype changes. Compared with aged donors, long-lived donors showed fewer expanded clones, suggesting selection.

This CDR3 region has 16 residues. The V gene's germline CDR1 is SGHRS and CDR2 YFSETQ. Deletions cut 1 base from V and 0 bases from J, with 11 bases between. Alongside a J-beta primer mix, a sample-barcoded 5' primer served in a second PCR lasting roughly 6 to 11 cycles. TCRdb passed the 5' RACE reads through MiXCR, listing each CDR3 protein once. The repertoire holds approximately 690,000 distinct CDR3 sequences, with about 54% as singletons. Concerning this clonotype: Antigen specificity is unknown.

The chain has TRBV5-1 and TRBJ2-1; perhaps TRBD1 as D (7 bases). The sequence was collected from a man aged 55 to 70 in good health. Sample: blood. In nucleotides, the CDR3 is TGCGCCAGCAGCTTGACGGGGGACAGCTCCTACAATGAGCAGTTCTTC. Translating it yields CASSLTGDSSYNEQFF.